The rows below give T cell receptor beta chains drawn from one sample of a study of CD8 T cells in Susac syndrome. MiXCR, run by TCRdb on the immunoSEQ multiplex PCR reads, gives a single entry per CDR3 protein. The sample has over 95,000 distinct CDR3 sequences; around 92% are singletons. Sequencing used CD8+ T cells from PBMCs. The receptors here all came from a human donor in good health. CDR3s include the opening cysteine and the closing phenylalanine or tryptophan. A D gene is named only where the DNA matches it firmly. Some rows mark clone size as missing; the rest say once, few, many or name a class of expanded clone.

abundance	v_gene	d_gene	j_gene	CDR3aa	CDR3nt
NA	TRBV3-1	NA	TRBJ2-5	CASSGFGGTRETQYF	TGTGCCAGCAGCGGTTTTGGGGGCACGAGGGAGACCCAGTACTTC
NA	TRBV29-1	TRBD1	TRBJ2-7	CSVGDRARIRPGEQYF	TGCAGCGTGGGGGACAGGGCCCGTATTCGACCGGGTGAGCAGTACTTC
NA	TRBV6-5	NA	TRBJ2-7	CASSYFGPSSYEQYF	TGTGCCAGCAGTTACTTCGGACCAAGCTCCTACGAGCAGTACTTC
NA	TRBV5-6	NA	TRBJ2-1	CASSLVLREQFF	TGTGCCAGCAGCTTGGTCCTGAGGGAGCAGTTCTTC
once	TRBV3-1	NA	TRBJ1-2	CASSQDINYGYTF	TGTGCCAGCAGCCAAGATATCAACTATGGCTACACCTTC
once	TRBV3-1	NA	TRBJ1-1	CASSQANTEAFF	TGTGCCAGCAGCCAAGCGAACACTGAAGCTTTCTTT
NA	TRBV6-5	NA	TRBJ2-7	CASSYSSKPGRKTYEQYF	TGTGCCAGCAGTTACTCGAGCAAGCCGGGACGGAAAACTTACGAGCAGTACTTC
NA	TRBV2	NA	TRBJ1-6	CASSEGGTLHF	TGTGCCAGCAGTGAAGGGGGGACCCTCCACTTT
NA	TRBV6-1	NA	TRBJ2-5	CASSAPGRIEETQYF	TGTGCCAGCAGTGCTCCGGGACGGATTGAAGAGACCCAGTACTTC
NA	TRBV13	NA	TRBJ2-7	CASSELRDYEQYF	TGTGCCAGCAGCGAACTCCGGGACTACGAGCAGTACTTC
NA	TRBV29-1	NA	TRBJ2-2	CSVGAGGGNTGELFF	TGCAGCGTTGGGGCCGGAGGTGGGAACACCGGGGAGCTGTTTTTT
NA	TRBV9	TRBD1	TRBJ2-1	CASSEGQRPNEQFF	TGTGCCAGCAGCGAGGGACAGCGGCCGAATGAGCAGTTCTTC
NA	TRBV20-1	NA	TRBJ1-1	CSASFDPLMNTEAFF	TGCAGTGCTAGCTTTGATCCCCTCATGAACACTGAAGCTTTCTTT
NA	TRBV27	NA	TRBJ2-2	CASSPNTGELFF	TGTGCCAGCAGTCCGAACACCGGGGAGCTGTTTTTT
NA	TRBV14	NA	TRBJ2-7	CASSWVRGAYEQYF	TGTGCCAGCAGTTGGGTCCGGGGCGCCTACGAGCAGTACTTC
NA	TRBV29-1	NA	TRBJ2-5	CSVEDPREYQETQYF	TGCAGCGTTGAAGATCCGAGGGAGTACCAAGAGACCCAGTACTTC
NA	TRBV6-4	TRBD1	TRBJ2-3	CASSEDRANTDTQYF	TGTGCCAGCAGTGAGGACAGGGCGAATACAGATACGCAGTATTTT
NA	TRBV5-1	TRBD1	TRBJ2-7	CASSSRQGIYEQYF	TGCGCCAGCAGCTCCCGACAGGGAATCTACGAGCAGTACTTC
NA	TRBV4-3	NA	TRBJ1-1	CASSQTVATEAFF	TGCGCCAGCAGCCAGACGGTGGCAACTGAAGCTTTCTTT
NA	TRBV13	NA	TRBJ2-4	CASSLARRNIQYF	TGTGCCAGCAGCTTAGCGCGTAGAAACATTCAGTACTTC
NA	TRBV5-6	TRBD1	TRBJ1-6	CASSYGQGKVSPLHF	TGTGCCAGCAGCTACGGACAGGGCAAAGTCTCACCCCTCCACTTT
NA	TRBV18	NA	TRBJ2-3	CASSPLAGDTDTQYF	TGTGCCAGCTCACCACTAGCTGGAGATACAGATACGCAGTATTTT
NA	TRBV5-1	NA	TRBJ1-2	CASSRAGDPYGYTF	TGCGCCAGCAGCCGGGCAGGGGATCCCTATGGCTACACCTTC
NA	TRBV18	NA	TRBJ1-3	CASSPVVSGNTIYF	TGTGCCAGCTCACCCGTAGTCTCTGGAAACACCATATATTTT
NA	TRBV27	TRBD1	TRBJ1-4	CASSHDRDATNEKLFF	TGTGCCAGCAGTCACGACAGGGACGCAACTAATGAAAAACTGTTTTTT
NA	TRBV19	NA	TRBJ1-5	CATTHGMGNQPQHF	TGTGCCACCACGCACGGTATGGGAAATCAGCCCCAGCATTTT
NA	TRBV29-1	NA	TRBJ1-5	CSALLGGNQPQHF	TGCAGCGCCCTTCTGGGGGGTAATCAGCCCCAGCATTTT
NA	TRBV6-6	NA	TRBJ2-1	CATTTHSNEQFF	TGTGCCACCACCACTCACTCCAATGAGCAGTTCTTC
NA	TRBV4-1	TRBD2	TRBJ2-3	CASSHPSGGKTDTQYF	TGCGCCAGCAGCCATCCCTCGGGGGGAAAAACAGATACGCAGTATTTT
NA	TRBV27	TRBD2	TRBJ2-3	CASSLVAGTDTQYF	TGTGCCAGCAGTTTGGTAGCGGGAACAGATACGCAGTATTTT
NA	TRBV7-2	NA	TRBJ2-3	CASSLLRDLQRADTQYF	TGTGCCAGCAGCCTCCTACGGGACCTCCAACGGGCAGATACGCAGTATTTT
NA	TRBV3-1	NA	TRBJ1-5	CASSQDFGGHNQPQHF	TGTGCCAGCAGCCAAGATTTCGGCGGCCACAATCAGCCCCAGCATTTT
NA	TRBV12-3/TRBV12-4	NA	TRBJ2-7	CASGRQAYEQYF	TGTGCCAGCGGGAGACAGGCCTACGAGCAGTACTTC
NA	TRBV6-2/TRBV6-3	NA	TRBJ2-2	CASSYLRAGELFF	TGTGCCAGCAGTTATCTTAGGGCCGGGGAGCTGTTTTTT
NA	TRBV23-1	NA	TRBJ1-1	CASSQSQGNTEAFF	TGCGCCAGCAGTCAATCGCAAGGGAACACTGAAGCTTTCTTT
once	TRBV10-3	NA	TRBJ2-7	CAISESGVEQYF	TGTGCCATCAGTGAGTCGGGAGTGGAGCAGTACTTC
NA	TRBV6-2/TRBV6-3	NA	TRBJ2-7	CASSASRRGSYEQYF	TGTGCCAGCTCGGCGTCACGGCGAGGATCCTACGAGCAGTACTTC
NA	TRBV19	TRBD1	TRBJ1-1	CASRSTTGQPNTEAFF	TGTGCCAGTAGGTCAACCACGGGACAGCCGAACACTGAAGCTTTCTTT
NA	TRBV6-4	TRBD1	TRBJ2-7	CASSDSPGTGIYEQYF	TGTGCCAGCAGTGACTCGCCCGGGACAGGGATCTACGAGCAGTACTTC
NA	TRBV3-1	NA	TRBJ2-3	CASSPEGGTQYF	TGTGCCAGCAGCCCAGAAGGCGGTACGCAGTATTTT
NA	TRBV7-2	TRBD1	TRBJ2-7	CASSLDAGGSYEQYF	TGTGCCAGCAGCTTAGATGCAGGGGGCTCGTACGAGCAGTACTTC
NA	TRBV5-1	NA	TRBJ1-1	CASSLAPPGSNTEAFF	TGCGCCAGCAGCTTGGCCCCTCCGGGGTCGAACACTGAAGCTTTCTTT
NA	TRBV20-1	NA	TRBJ1-1	CSRRANDNTEAFF	TGCAGTAGACGGGCGAACGACAACACTGAAGCTTTCTTT
NA	TRBV10-3	NA	TRBJ1-2	CAISDGGSNYGYTF	TGTGCCATCAGTGATGGGGGTTCTAACTATGGCTACACCTTC
NA	TRBV6-2/TRBV6-3	TRBD1	TRBJ1-1	CASSQIPGQALNTEAFF	TGTGCCAGCAGTCAGATTCCGGGACAGGCATTGAACACTGAAGCTTTCTTT